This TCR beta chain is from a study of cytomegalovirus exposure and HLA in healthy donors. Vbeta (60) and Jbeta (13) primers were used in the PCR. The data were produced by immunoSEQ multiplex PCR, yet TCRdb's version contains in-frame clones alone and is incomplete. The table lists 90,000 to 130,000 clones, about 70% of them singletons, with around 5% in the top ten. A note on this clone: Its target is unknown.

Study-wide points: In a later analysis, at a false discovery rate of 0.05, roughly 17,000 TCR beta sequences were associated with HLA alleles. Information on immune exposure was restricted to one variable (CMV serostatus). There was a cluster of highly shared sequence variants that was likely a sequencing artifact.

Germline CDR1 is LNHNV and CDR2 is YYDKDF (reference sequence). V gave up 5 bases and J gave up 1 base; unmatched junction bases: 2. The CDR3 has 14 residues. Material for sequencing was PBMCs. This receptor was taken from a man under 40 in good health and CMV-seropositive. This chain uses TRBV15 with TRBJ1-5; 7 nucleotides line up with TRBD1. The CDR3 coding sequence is TGTGCCACCAGCGTACAGGGGAGCAATCAGCCCCAGCATTTT. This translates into CATSVQGSNQPQHF.